The rows below give T cell receptor beta chains drawn from one sample of a study of T-cell reconstitution after alpha-beta-depleted transplantation in children. TCRdb passed the PCR reads through MiXCR, listing each CDR3 protein once. This repertoire shows just over 70,000 distinct CDR3 sequences, about 7.3% found once; its top ten account for less than 3%. The sample was PBMCs from the stem cell graft donor, taken from the stem cell graft. Receptors originate from a human donor who donated a stem cell graft to a child with acute lymphoblastic leukemia. Both conserved end residues are part of each CDR3. The D gene is left open where the match is weak. Only some rows state a clone size, as once, few, many or a class for expanded clones.

j_call v_call clone_size cdr3_length d_call cdr3_nt cdr3_aa
TRBJ1-1 TRBV4-1 many 17 TRBD1 TGCGCCAGCAGCCAGGGACAGGGAGGCCTGTCGGACACTGAAGCTTTCTTT CASSQGQGGLSDTEAFF
TRBJ2-3 TRBV7-9 many 14 TRBD2 TGTGCCAGCATCCCTAGCGGGGGCGCAGATACGCAGTATTTT CASIPSGGADTQYF
TRBJ2-5 TRBV24-1 few 13 . TGTGCCACCAGTGACGGGGGTCAAGAGACCCAGTACTTC CATSDGGQETQYF
TRBJ1-6 TRBV12-3/TRBV12-4 few 15 TRBD1 TGTGCCAGCAGTTTAAGGCAGGGGGGGGGTTCACCCCTCCACTTT CASSLRQGGGSPLHF
TRBJ2-3 TRBV5-1 many 19 TRBD2 TGCGCCAGCAGCCCTCCCGGGACTAGCGGGGGGGCCGTTACAGATACGCAGTATTTT CASSPPGTSGGAVTDTQYF
TRBJ2-7 TRBV28 many 15 TRBD1 TGTGCCAGCAGCCACACCGGGACAGGGGGATTAGAGCAGTACTTC CASSHTGTGGLEQYF
TRBJ2-3 TRBV5-1 many 17 TRBD2 TGCGCCAGCAGTCTCTCGACTAGCGGGGCTAGCACAGATACGCAGTATTTT CASSLSTSGASTDTQYF
TRBJ1-5 TRBV4-1 many 17 TRBD1 TGCGCCAGCAGCCAAGGAGGAAAGGGACAGATCAATCAGCCCCAGCATTTT CASSQGGKGQINQPQHF
TRBJ2-1 TRBV20-1 . 12 TRBD2 TGCAGTGCCGAGGGACTAGTGAATGAGCAGTTCTTC CSAEGLVNEQFF
TRBJ2-1 TRBV5-4 many 13 . TGTGCCAGCAGCCGATACGAGATAAATGAGCAGTTCTTC CASSRYEINEQFF
TRBJ1-2 TRBV7-2 many 16 TRBD1 TGTGCCAGCAGCTTAGGAACAGGGGGCTTTGGCTATGGCTACACCTTC CASSLGTGGFGYGYTF
TRBJ2-7 TRBV24-1 many 13 . TGTGCCACCAGTGATGGCAGACAATACGAGCAGTACTTC CATSDGRQYEQYF
TRBJ2-1 TRBV29-1 few 15 TRBD1 TGCAGCTCCTCGGGTGGGACAGGGGATTACAATGAGCAGTTCTTC CSSSGGTGDYNEQFF
TRBJ2-4 TRBV2 . 15 . TGTGCCAGCAGTGAAGCTAACGTAGCCAAAAACATTCAGTACTTC CASSEANVAKNIQYF
TRBJ2-4 TRBV28 . 17 . TGTGCCAGCGGAGGGGGCGGGAGGCTGTTAGCCAAAAACATTCAGTACTTC CASGGGGRLLAKNIQYF
TRBJ2-2 TRBV5-1 many 16 . TGCGCCAGCAGCCCCAAAGGAGGGGGCGAAACCGGGGAGCTGTTTTTT CASSPKGGGETGELFF
TRBJ1-3 TRBV18 . 15 . TGTGCCAGCTCCCGGACGGCAAGCTCTGGAAACCCCATATATTTT CASSRTASSGNPIYF
TRBJ2-1 TRBV9 many 15 TRBD2 TGTGCCAGCAGCGAAGCCCTAGCGGATTACAATGAGCAGTTCTTC CASSEALADYNEQFF
TRBJ2-1 TRBV12-3/TRBV12-4 many 13 TRBD2 TGTGCCAGCAGGCCGGGACTACCCCAGGAGCAGTTCTTC CASRPGLPQEQFF
TRBJ1-4 TRBV2 . 10 . TGTGCCAGTGGTAGGACCGGTCTGTTTTTT CASGRTGLFF
TRBJ1-5 TRBV6-2/TRBV6-3 . 16 . TGTGCCAGCAGTGACCCCTCGGCAGGGATCAATCAGCCCCAGCATTTT CASSDPSAGINQPQHF
TRBJ1-1 TRBV5-5 . 15 . TGTGCCAGCATCTGGAACCCCACAGGGAACACTGAAGCTTTCTTT CASIWNPTGNTEAFF
TRBJ2-1 TRBV20-1 few 17 . TGCAGTGCTAGAGATTTAGGACTAGCAGCAGGGGGGTATGAGCAGTTCTTC CSARDLGLAAGGYEQFF
TRBJ2-1 TRBV9 many 15 . TGTGCCAGCAGCGTAACCGGGAGTTCCTACAATGAGCAGTTCTTC CASSVTGSSYNEQFF
TRBJ2-7 TRBV6-1 many 16 TRBD1 TGTGCCAGCAGTGAAACCGCGGGGACAGGGTCCTACGAGCAGTACTTC CASSETAGTGSYEQYF
TRBJ1-2 TRBV5-1 many 16 TRBD1 TGCGCCAGCAGCTGGGGACAGGCCCTAGCTAACTATGGCTACACCTTC CASSWGQALANYGYTF
TRBJ1-5 TRBV20-1 many 15 TRBD1 TGCAGTGCTAGATCAGGACAGGGGGCAGGTCAGCCCCAGCATTTT CSARSGQGAGQPQHF
TRBJ1-1 TRBV5-4 few 16 TRBD1 TGTGCCAGCAGCCTTCCGGGGACAGGGGGTTTCGCTGAAGCTTTCTTT CASSLPGTGGFAEAFF
TRBJ2-3 TRBV7-2 few 10 . TGTGCCAGCGGTCTTTTGGGGCAGTATTTT CASGLLGQYF
TRBJ2-5 TRBV28 few 12 . TGTGCCAGCAGGGGAACTCTGGGTACCCAGTACTTC CASRGTLGTQYF
TRBJ2-7 TRBV10-1 . 14 . TGCGCCAGCAGTGAGTCGACTGGACCCTACGAGCAGTACTTC CASSESTGPYEQYF
TRBJ2-7 TRBV4-3 many 13 . TGCGCCAGCAGCCAAGATTCGTTCTACGAGCAGTACTTC CASSQDSFYEQYF
TRBJ2-1 TRBV7-9 many 11 . TGTGCCAGCTCCCGATACACTGAGCAGTTCTTC CASSRYTEQFF
TRBJ2-1 TRBV27 many 15 . TGTGCCAGCAGTTTCGCCCCGACAGGGAGGAATGAGCAGTTCTTC CASSFAPTGRNEQFF
TRBJ1-5 TRBV12-3/TRBV12-4 many 15 TRBD1 TGTGCCAGCAGTTGGGACAGGGGGCCCAATCAGCCCCAGCATTTT CASSWDRGPNQPQHF
TRBJ2-7 TRBV29-1 . 11 . TGCAGCGTTGAAGATGGGATTGGGCAGTACTTC CSVEDGIGQYF
TRBJ1-1 TRBV29-1 many 12 . TGCAGCGTTGGGGGGAAGAACACTGAAGCTTTCTTT CSVGGKNTEAFF
TRBJ2-4 TRBV12-3/TRBV12-4 many 16 . TGTGCCAGCAGCCCAACAGGGACTTTAGCCAAAAACATTCAGTACTTC CASSPTGTLAKNIQYF
TRBJ2-1 TRBV7-2 many 13 . TGTGCCAGCAGCCTCTATACTCGCAATGAGCAGTTCTTC CASSLYTRNEQFF
TRBJ2-1 TRBV29-1 few 13 TRBD2 TGCAGCTTTAGCGGGAGGCTTAACAATGAGCAGTTCTTC CSFSGRLNNEQFF
TRBJ2-3 TRBV5-1 many 14 . TGCGCCAGCAGCCCCGGTGTGGGGCGAGATACGCAGTATTTT CASSPGVGRDTQYF
TRBJ2-3 TRBV20-1 many 13 . TGCAGTGCTAGTTCCGAGACTAGGGATACGCAGTATTTT CSASSETRDTQYF
TRBJ2-7 TRBV2 many 15 . TGTGCCAGCAGTGATATAACGGATAGCTCCTACGAGCAGTACTTC CASSDITDSSYEQYF
TRBJ2-7 TRBV11-2 many 13 . TGTGCCAGCAGCTTAGAACTTAACTACGAGCAGTACTTC CASSLELNYEQYF
TRBJ2-2 TRBV4-3 many 13 . TGCGCCAGCAGCCAAGTCTGGGACGGGGAGCTGTTTTTT CASSQVWDGELFF
TRBJ2-3 TRBV7-3 many 16 TRBD2 TGTGCCAGCAGCTCGGGACTAGCGCCTAGCACAGATACGCAGTATTTT CASSSGLAPSTDTQYF
TRBJ1-5 TRBV24-1 many 13 . TGTGCCACCAGTGGCCCCGGTAGGAAGCCCCAGCATTTT CATSGPGRKPQHF
TRBJ2-1 TRBV5-6 many 15 . TGTGCCAGCAGCTTGGGTACCAGCTCCTACAATGAGCAGTTCTTC CASSLGTSSYNEQFF
TRBJ1-2 TRBV28 few 16 . TGTGCCAGCAGTTCCCCGGGACGTCTGATTAACTATGGCTACACCTTC CASSSPGRLINYGYTF
TRBJ2-7 TRBV29-1 many 13 TRBD1 TGCAGCGTTGCTCGGGACAGGGAATCTCCACAGTACTTC CSVARDRESPQYF
TRBJ2-6 TRBV6-2/TRBV6-3 many 15 . TGTGCCAGCAGTGCGGACAGCTCTGGGGCCAACGTCCTGACTTTC CASSADSSGANVLTF
TRBJ2-1 TRBV11-2 . 18 TRBD2 TGTGCCAGCAGCTTATTTAGCGGGAGGCAACTATCCTACAATGAGCAGTTCTTC CASSLFSGRQLSYNEQFF